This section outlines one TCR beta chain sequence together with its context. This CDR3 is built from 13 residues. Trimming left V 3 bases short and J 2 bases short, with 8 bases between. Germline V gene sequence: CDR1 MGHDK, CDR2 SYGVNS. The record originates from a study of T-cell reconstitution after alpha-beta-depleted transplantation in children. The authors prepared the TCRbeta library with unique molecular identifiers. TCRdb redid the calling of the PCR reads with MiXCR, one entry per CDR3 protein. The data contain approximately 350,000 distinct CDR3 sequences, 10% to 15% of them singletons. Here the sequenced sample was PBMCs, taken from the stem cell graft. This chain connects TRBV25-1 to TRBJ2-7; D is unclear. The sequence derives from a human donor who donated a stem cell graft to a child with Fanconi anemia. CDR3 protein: CASSEGGAYEQYF. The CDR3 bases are TGTGCCAGCAGTGAGGGTGGTGCCTACGAGCAGTACTTC.